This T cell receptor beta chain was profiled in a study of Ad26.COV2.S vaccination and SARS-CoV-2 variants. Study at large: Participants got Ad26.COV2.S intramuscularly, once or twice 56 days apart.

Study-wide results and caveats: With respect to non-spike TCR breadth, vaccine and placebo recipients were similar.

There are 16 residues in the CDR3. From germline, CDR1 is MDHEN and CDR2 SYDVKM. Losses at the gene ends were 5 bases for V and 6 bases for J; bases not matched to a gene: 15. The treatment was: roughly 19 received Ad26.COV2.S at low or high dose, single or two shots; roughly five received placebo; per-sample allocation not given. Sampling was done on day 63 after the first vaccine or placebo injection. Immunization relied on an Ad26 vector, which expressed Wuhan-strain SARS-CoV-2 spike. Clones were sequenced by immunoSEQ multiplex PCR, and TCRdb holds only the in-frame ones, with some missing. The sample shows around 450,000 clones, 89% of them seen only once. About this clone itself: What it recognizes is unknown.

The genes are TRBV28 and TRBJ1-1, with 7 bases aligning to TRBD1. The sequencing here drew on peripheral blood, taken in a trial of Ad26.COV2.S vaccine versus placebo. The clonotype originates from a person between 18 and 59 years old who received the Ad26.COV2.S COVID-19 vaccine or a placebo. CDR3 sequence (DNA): TGTGCCAGCAGTCCCCTAGGACAGGCCGGGCCCGCTGAAGCTTTCTTT. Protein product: CASSPLGQAGPAEAFF.